This TCR beta chain is drawn from a study of siplizumab effects on memory and regulatory T cells (dated by TCRdb to between 2017 and 2020). With respect to the entire study: The study examined how the anti-CD2 antibody siplizumab affects alloreactive T-cell subsets in allogeneic mixed lymphocyte reactions built from human PBMCs.

The investigation overall reported the following: Siplizumab significantly lowered the cumulative frequency of alloreactive sequences that could be traced to unstimulated CD4+ memory T cells. In reactions with siplizumab, an average of about 69% of mappable alloreactive CD4+ clones were Treg-derived, compared with 25% to 30% in control reactions. Unstimulated naive T cells appeared to be more diverse than memory T cells, and naive cells seemed to make a substantial contribution to the alloresponse. Whether proliferating Tregs from siplizumab cultures were suppressive was not functionally confirmed. About 75-96% of proliferating CD4+ or CD8+ clones could not be given a naive or memory phenotype. Sequences below about 10^-5 frequency were poorly captured, so only a minor fraction of alloreactive clones could be mapped to unstimulated subsets.

Regarding this clone: Its antigen specificity is not known. No base-level quality is on record; no much larger clone is a single base apart.

Receptor amplification or capture employed the immunoSEQ multiplex PCR assay. Approximately 10^5 TCR templates per sample were assayed on the deep sequencing platform. Genomic DNA extracted from sorted T cells was used for TCRbeta CDR3 sequencing. The original pipeline was this. The R programming language was used for clonal analysis of the TCRbeta CDR3 data. Alloreactive CD4+ and CD8+ clones were defined by comparing unstimulated samples with post-reaction CFSE-low samples. Regulatory or non-regulatory origin was assigned to alloreactive CD4+ clones by matching of sequences to sorted unstimulated Treg and non-Treg repertoires. TCRdb re-hosts the immuneACCESS table, in-frame sequences only. Its copies lack some clones; in the studies checked, an unresolved V gene accounts for under half of them, and the cause for the rest is not known. D and trimming come from the DNA, and the V and J calls and clone size come from that table. This sample gives tens of thousands of clones in total; approximately 94% of them show up just once. The ten top clones hold approximately 5.9% of the sample.

TCRbeta CDR3 sequencing was performed on sorted unstimulated T cells and on proliferating T cells recovered from mixed lymphocyte reactions. Fresh whole blood from nine to eleven HLA-typed healthy donors was used to isolate PBMCs. From the cysteine through the phenylalanine, the CDR3 covers 13 amino acids. Only CDR3 DNA remains: 39 bases, in frame from the first base. According to the germline V gene, CDR1 reads SQVTM and CDR2 reads ANQGSEA. The V and J ends are trimmed by 6 bases and 4 bases, leaving 16 bases between them. Sequenced input: CD8+ T cells sorted from blood. The clonotype was recovered from a human donor in good health. This receptor chain uses TRBV29-1 and TRBJ2-7; 5 matching bases give a weak D call of TRBD2. The bases are TGCAGCGTCCGGGGTTCGGGAACGTACGAGCAGTACTTC. Translated, this is CSVRGSGTYEQYF.